This T cell receptor beta chain is from a study of blood T cell repertoires in COVID-19. As handled by the study authors: Reference gene primer amplification yielded estimated nucleated cell counts. Method: immunoSEQ multiplex PCR; TCRdb's copy keeps in-frame clones and lacks some. The DNA gave D and trimming, while V, J and clone size come from that table. Of a few hundred thousand clones in the sample, roughly 80% were seen once. V was clipped by 0 bases and J by 8 bases; unmatched bases: 4. CDR1 is SGDLS, CDR2 YYNGEE, per germline. The CDR3 has 14 residues. This clonotype was obtained from a woman aged 55 to 70 with acute or convalescent COVID-19. Input material: peripheral blood. The rearrangement uses TRBV9 and TRBJ1-4; the match to TRBD1 covers 7 bases. The CDR3 nucleotides read TGTGCCAGCAGCGTAGGACAGGGACGGGAAAAACTGTTTTTT. Amino acids: CASSVGQGREKLFF.